Sequencing of this TCR beta chain was carried out in a study of early T cells in non-severe SARS-CoV-2 infection. This CDR3 spans 14 amino acids. The germline CDR1 and CDR2 sequences are SGHRS and YFSETQ. The ends were cut back, 4 bases at V and 5 bases at J, with 14 bases in the middle. Individually, cDNA molecules had unique molecular identifiers attached to them. TCRdb itself ran the 5' RACE reads through MiXCR, one entry per CDR3 protein. This sample yields about 52,000 distinct CDR3 sequences, of which 9.5% to 12% are seen a single time; roughly 13% belongs to the top ten. The receptor was isolated from an adult who was a healthcare worker with PCR-confirmed SARS-CoV-2 infection or an uninfected control (not recorded which). Sequenced input: whole blood. The chain combines TRBV5-1 with TRBJ2-3, with D hard to call. CDR3 DNA sequence: TGCGCCAGCAGCCCGGCCGATCCTCAAGATACGCAGTATTTT. This codes for CASSPADPQDTQYF.